This paragraph reports one TCR beta chain. These data originate in a study of blood T cell repertoires in COVID-19. V lost 7 bases and J lost 2, with 14 bases in between. This CDR3 has 15 amino acids. CDR1 MNHEY and CDR2 SVGAGI come from the germline V gene. Sequencing was performed with immunoSEQ multiplex PCR; in TCRdb, only in-frame clones are kept and a portion is missing. This table has approximately 400,000 clones, around nine tenths appearing once. This chain joins TRBV6-5 and TRBJ2-2; D is unresolved. Sequenced sample: PBMCs or T cells enriched from blood (not recorded which). The receptor was isolated from a woman under 30 who had recovered from COVID-19. The CDR3 loop reads CASNFDNSNTGELFF. The CDR3, as DNA: TGTGCCAGCAACTTTGACAATTCCAACACCGGGGAGCTGTTTTTT.